This paragraph reports one T cell receptor beta chain. V was trimmed by 6 bases and J by 6 bases, leaving 21 bases between them. This CDR3 is 15 amino acids long. Germline V gives CDR1 SGHTA, CDR2 FQGNSA. The source of the sample is a study of blood T cell repertoires in COVID-19. Per the original data handling: Estimates of nucleated cell counts were drawn from the amplification of reference gene primers. Clones were sequenced by immunoSEQ multiplex PCR, and TCRdb holds only the in-frame ones, with some missing. Clone size and V and J calls were adopted from that table, with D and trimming inferred from the DNA. This table has 250,000 to 300,000 clones, 90% appearing once.

Material for sequencing was PBMCs or T cells enriched from blood (not recorded which). This receptor was identified in a woman aged 25 to 45 who had recovered from COVID-19. The rearrangement uses TRBV7-2 and TRBJ2-7, with D possibly matching TRBD1 (6 bases). The CDR3 DNA reads TGTGCCAGCAGGTACCGACAGGCGATCGGAGGCGAGCAGTACTTC. Translated, it gives CASRYRQAIGGEQYF.